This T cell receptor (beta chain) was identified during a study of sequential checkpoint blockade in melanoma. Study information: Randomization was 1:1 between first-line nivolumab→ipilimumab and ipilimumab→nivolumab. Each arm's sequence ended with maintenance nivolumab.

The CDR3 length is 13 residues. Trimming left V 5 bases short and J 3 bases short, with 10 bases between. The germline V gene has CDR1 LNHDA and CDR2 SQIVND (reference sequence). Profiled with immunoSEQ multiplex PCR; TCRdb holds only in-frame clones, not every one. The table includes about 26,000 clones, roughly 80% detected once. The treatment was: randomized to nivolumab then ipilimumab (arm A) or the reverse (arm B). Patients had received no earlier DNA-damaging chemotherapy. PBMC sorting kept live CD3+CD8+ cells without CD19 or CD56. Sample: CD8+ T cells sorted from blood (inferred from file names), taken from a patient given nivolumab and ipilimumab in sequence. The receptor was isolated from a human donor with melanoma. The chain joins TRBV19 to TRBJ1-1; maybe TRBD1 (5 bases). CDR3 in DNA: TGTGCCAGTAGTCTTCAGGGTTACACTGAAGCTTTCTTT. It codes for CASSLQGYTEAFF.